What follows describes a single T cell receptor beta chain. Repertoires were generated with immunoSEQ multiplex PCR, while TCRdb's copy carries only in-frame clones and drops some. The sample lists 65,000 to 90,000 clones, roughly 94% occurring once. The source of the sample is a study of technical replicates of blood from a handful of donors. Sequenced material: T cells isolated from PBMCs. The clonotype comes from a human donor in good health.

For the CDR3, the DNA is TGTGCCAGCAGCCCAGGGACTAGCGGGAGGGATAGCTCCTACAATGAGCAGTTCTTC. Amino acid sequence: CASSPGTSGRDSSYNEQFF. J is TRBJ2-1 and V is TRBV5-6; 16 bases agree with TRBD2. Germline CDR1 is SGHDT and CDR2 is YYEEEE. The CDR3 loop spans 19 amino acids. Unmatched junction bases numbered 7, after V lost 4 bases and J lost 0 bases.